The 28 T cell receptor beta chains below all came from one sample that was sequenced in a study of blood T cell repertoires in COVID-19. The table came from immunoSEQ multiplex PCR; TCRdb's copy has only in-frame clones and leaves some out. The repertoire holds about 200,000 clones, with 65% to 90% as singletons. Sequencing used peripheral blood. Receptor source: a woman in her seventies with COVID-19, enrolled during active disease.

The rearrangement uses TRBV7-9 and TRBJ2-7, with 11 nucleotides matching TRBD2. The CDR3 loop spans 16 amino acids. In germline, CDR1 is SEHNR, CDR2 FQNEAQ (reference sequence). V gave up 3 bases and J gave up 6 bases; unmatched junction bases: 10. The CDR3 region has the DNA TGTGCCAGCAGCTTGAGAAGACTAGCGGGGTTGAGCGAGCAGTACTTC. It is translated as CASSLRRLAGLSEQYF.

The gene calls are TRBV28 and TRBJ1-2; TRBD1 matches at 8 bases. Near its end, the DNA agrees better with TRBJ2-1, so the J call may be wrong. The germline V gene has CDR1 MDHEN and CDR2 SYDVKM. The CDR3 contains 13 residues. The CDR3 bases are TGTGCCAGCAGCCGGGGACAGGAGATCGTACAGTTCTTC. Protein product: CASSRGQEIVQFF.

The gene calls are TRBV19 and TRBJ1-2; D call uncertain. Trimming took off 7 bases at V and 4 bases at J, with 13 bases between the two ends. CDR3 length equals 13 residues. Germline values: CDR1 LNHDA, CDR2 SQIVND (reference sequence). Written as DNA, the CDR3 is TGTGCCAGTATGTGGTTGGCTGGCTATGGCTACACCTTC. Amino acids: CASMWLAGYGYTF.

The chain is built from TRBV19 and TRBJ2-1; 7 bases are shared with TRBD2. Germline trimming cut 3 bases from V and 7 bases from J; bases unmatched to any gene: 15. Germline lookup yields CDR1 LNHDA and CDR2 SQIVND (reference sequence). The CDR3 contains 17 residues. The CDR3: CASSMGGLGARVNEQFF. The CDR3 bases are TGTGCCAGTAGTATGGGAGGGCTAGGGGCCCGGGTGAATGAGCAGTTCTTC.

This sequence joins TRBV6-5 and TRBJ2-7; the D gene is possibly TRBD1 (5 bases). From germline, CDR1 is MNHEY and CDR2 SVGAGI. This CDR3 is built from 15 residues. V was cut by 8 bases and J by 0 bases, with 17 bases left in between. The CDR3 region is CASGKGESSSYEQYF. In nucleotides, the CDR3 is TGTGCCAGCGGCAAAGGGGAAAGTAGCTCCTACGAGCAGTACTTC.

V and J are TRBV9 and TRBJ1-6, with 8 bases lining up with TRBD1. Germline trimming cut 4 bases from V and 9 bases from J; bases unmatched to any gene: 9. From germline, CDR1 is SGDLS and CDR2 YYNGEE. The CDR3 extends over 15 amino acids. The CDR3 loop reads CASSLGTGVISPLHF. The CDR3 bases are TGTGCCAGCAGCCTGGGGACAGGAGTAATTTCACCCCTCCACTTT.

The chain employs TRBV7-8 and TRBJ2-1, with a weak D call TRBD2 (5 bases). Trimming took off 5 bases at V and 9 bases at J, with 11 bases between the two ends. Germline CDR1 is SGHVS and CDR2 is FQNEAQ. The CDR3 runs to 12 residues. The CDR3 sequence is CASSPTTTEQFF. DNA of the CDR3: TGTGCCAGCAGCCCAACGACTACTGAGCAGTTCTTC. The variable domain in full, with the rest retrieved from reference TRBV7-8 and TRBJ2-1, is GAGVSQSPRYKVAKRGQDVALRCDPISGHVSLFWYQQALGQGPEFLTYFQNEAQLDKSGLPSDRFFAERPEGSVSTLKIQRTQQEDSAVYLCASSPTTTEQFFGPGTRLTVL.

The chain is built from TRBV5-1 and TRBJ1-2; D uncertain. Germline V lookup: CDR1 SGHRS, CDR2 YFSETQ. This CDR3 comprises 14 residues. Trimming removed 4 bases at V and 0 bases at J, with 10 bases between. CDR3 sequence reads: CASSTGIANYGYTF. For the CDR3, the DNA is TGCGCCAGCAGCACCGGGATAGCTAACTATGGCTACACCTTC.

The chain employs TRBV19 and TRBJ1-1, with a tentative D call TRBD1 (5 bases). Germline values: CDR1 LNHDA, CDR2 SQIVND (reference sequence). V lost 0 bases and J lost 4, with 9 bases in between. The CDR3 sequence is 14 residues long. CDR3 region: CASSIDRDSTEAFF. The DNA of the CDR3 is TGTGCCAGTAGTATAGACAGGGACTCCACTGAAGCTTTCTTT.

The V gene is TRBV5-5, the J gene TRBJ1-2; D is undetermined. The V gene lost 0 bases and the J gene lost 0 bases, with 9 bases spanning the gap. The CDR3 is 15 residues long. Germline values: CDR1 SGHKS, CDR2 YYEKEE (reference sequence). The CDR3 coding sequence is TGTGCCAGCAGCTTGGAGCAGGATCCTAACTATGGCTACACCTTC. Its protein is CASSLEQDPNYGYTF.

CDR3 bases: TGTGCCAGCAGCTTAGTCCCGGGACAGGATAGGGGCGGGGAGCTGTTTTTT. It codes for CASSLVPGQDRGGELFF. The chain carries TRBV7-6 and TRBJ2-2, with 8 bases identical to TRBD1. The germline CDR1 and CDR2 sequences are SGHVS and FNYEAQ. V dropped 1 base and J dropped 7; count of bases not matched to a gene: 11. The CDR3 consists of 17 residues.

This clone has just a few counts. The V gene is TRBV25-1, the J gene TRBJ1-2, with D tentatively TRBD1 (6 bases). Trimming removed 2 bases from V and 3 bases from J, with 13 bases in between. Germline CDR1 is MGHDK and CDR2 is SYGVNS. The CDR3 is 15 amino acids. The CDR3 is CASSEDTGKHYGYTF. CDR3 coding DNA: TGTGCCAGCAGTGAAGATACAGGGAAACACTATGGCTACACCTTC.

The rearrangement links TRBV9 to TRBJ1-2, with TRBD1 as a possible D gene (6 bases). From germline, CDR1 is SGDLS and CDR2 YYNGEE. V was pared by 0 bases and J by 9 bases, with 9 bases between. The CDR3 is 12 residues long. The CDR3 spells CASSVEDRSYTF. CDR3 nucleotide sequence: TGTGCCAGCAGCGTAGAAGACAGGAGCTACACCTTC.

The CDR3 here is CANSAGGAWTDTQYF. Written as DNA, the CDR3 is TGTGCCAACTCTGCGGGGGGGGCCTGGACAGATACGCAGTATTTT. The rearrangement links TRBV2 to TRBJ2-3, with TRBD2 identical over 9 bases. The CDR3 contains 15 residues. Germline V gene lookup returns CDR1 SNHLY and CDR2 FYNNEI. The V gene end was trimmed by 10 bases and the J gene end by 3 bases; junction bases not matched to a gene: 11.

This clone was recorded only once. This rearrangement joins TRBV6-5 to TRBJ1-1; 9 bases map to TRBD1. The CDR3 totals 16 residues. V shed 2 bases, J shed 10 bases, and the junction held 14 bases outside the gene matches. Germline assignment: CDR1 MNHEY and CDR2 SVGAGI. CDR3 sequence: CASSYQQGAGWLGAFF. The CDR3 DNA sequence: TGTGCCAGCAGTTACCAACAGGGGGCAGGTTGGCTTGGAGCTTTCTTT.

In nucleotides, the CDR3 is TGTGCCAGCAGCTTAGGCGGCCTACTTTTACCACCCCTCCACTTT. Translation: CASSLGGLLLPPLHF. The J gene is TRBJ1-6, the V gene TRBV7-2; D is unclear. V lost 1 base, J lost 11 bases, and 15 bases lay in between. CDR1 is SGHTA, CDR2 FQGNSA, per germline. The CDR3 is 15 residues long. The full variable domain, with the rest looked up from reference TRBV7-2 and TRBJ1-6, is GAGVSQSPSNKVTEKGKDVELRCDPISGHTALYWYRQSLGQGLEFLIYFQGNSAPDKSGLPSDRFSAERTGGSVSTLTIQRTQQEDSAVYLCASSLGGLLLPPLHFGNGTRLTVT.

The chain links TRBV19 to TRBJ1-1; weak D call: TRBD1 (6 bases). CDR3 length: 15 amino acids. Per the germline V gene, CDR1 is LNHDA and CDR2 is SQIVND (reference sequence). V lost 8 bases, J lost 0 bases, and 16 bases lay in between. CDR3 protein: CASAPGGPMNTEAFF. The CDR3 DNA reads as TGTGCCAGTGCCCCGGGGGGCCCAATGAACACTGAAGCTTTCTTT. Based on the CDR3 plus reference TRBV19 and TRBJ1-1, the full variable domain is DGGITQSPKYLFRKEGQNVTLSCEQNLNHDAMYWYRQDPGQGLRLIYYSQIVNDFQKGDIAEGYSVSREKKESFPLTVTSAQKNPTAFYLCASAPGGPMNTEAFFGQGTRLTVV.

This sequence joins TRBV9 and TRBJ1-3; TRBD1 aligns across 10 bases. CDR1 is SGDLS, CDR2 YYNGEE, per germline. There are 18 residues in the CDR3. The J segment lost 9 bases and the V segment lost 3 bases, leaving 18 bases of the junction unmatched. CDR3 nucleotide sequence: TGTGCCAGCAGCGCTACGACCGGGACAGGGGTTCTGGGGGGCACCATATATTTT. It is translated as CASSATTGTGVLGGTIYF. Complete variable domain (other parts from reference TRBV9 and TRBJ1-3): DSGVTQTPKHLITATGQRVTLRCSPRSGDLSVYWYQQSLDQGLQFLIQYYNGEERAKGNILERFSAQQFPDLHSELNLSSLELGDSALYFCASSATTGTGVLGGTIYFGEGSWLTVV.

The rearrangement joins TRBV11-2 to TRBJ2-7; 8 positions agree with TRBD2. Per the germline V gene, CDR1 is SGHAT and CDR2 is FQNNGV. This CDR3 has 15 amino acids. The J segment lost 4 bases and the V segment lost 3 bases, leaving 8 bases of the junction unmatched. The CDR3 nucleotides are TGTGCCAGCAGCTTTTTTAGACTAGCGATTTACGAGCAGTACTTC. The encoded protein is CASSFFRLAIYEQYF.

A few counts support this clone. The chain carries TRBV5-1 and TRBJ1-2, with 7 bases that match TRBD1. This CDR3 has 15 residues. V lost 0 bases and J lost 2; bases outside the gene matches: 4. CDR1 and CDR2 (germline): SGHRS, YFSETQ. CDR3 sequence: CASSLETGKNYGYTF. The CDR3 DNA is TGCGCCAGCAGCTTGGAGACAGGGAAAAACTATGGCTACACCTTC. The whole variable domain, filled in from reference TRBV5-1 and TRBJ1-2, reads KAGVTQTPRYLIKTRGQQVTLSCSPISGHRSVSWYQQTPGQGLQFLFEYFSETQRNKGNFPGRFSGRQFSNSRSEMNVSTLELGDSALYLCASSLETGKNYGYTFGSGTRLTVV.

Here the CDR3 reads CASSVQELTEAFF. The CDR3 DNA reads as TGTGCCAGCAGCGTACAGGAACTTACTGAAGCTTTCTTT. This chain uses TRBV9 with TRBJ1-1; D uncertain. Looked up from germline, CDR1 is SGDLS and CDR2 is YYNGEE. CDR3 size: 13 residues. The V gene lost 1 base and the J gene lost 5 bases, with 9 bases spanning the gap.

The J gene is TRBJ1-1, the V gene TRBV27, with TRBD1 matching over 10 bases. V was clipped by 5 bases and J by 0 bases; unmatched bases: 12. Germline CDR1 MNHEY, CDR2 SMNVEV (reference sequence). The CDR3 loop spans 18 amino acids. CDR3 loop: CASSSPGQGIALNTEAFF. CDR3 coding DNA: TGTGCCAGCAGTAGTCCGGGACAGGGGATTGCACTGAACACTGAAGCTTTCTTT.

The chain carries TRBV25-1 and TRBJ1-2; perhaps TRBD1 as D (5 bases). This CDR3 region has 13 residues. The germline V and J ends were trimmed by 8 bases and 4 bases, with 14 bases remaining between them. Germline assignment: CDR1 MGHDK and CDR2 SYGVNS. CDR3 sequence reads: CASQWVRAYGYTF. DNA for the CDR3: TGTGCCAGCCAATGGGTCAGGGCCTATGGCTACACCTTC.

The J gene is TRBJ1-2, the V gene TRBV7-9; TRBD1 might be the D (6 bases). The ends were cut back, 5 bases at V and 6 bases at J, with 16 bases in the middle. The germline gives CDR1 SEHNR, CDR2 FQNEAQ (reference sequence). CDR3 length: 14 amino acids. The DNA for the CDR3 is TGTGCCAGCAGCCCGGCCGTCAGGGGAAATGGCTACACCTTC. Residues: CASSPAVRGNGYTF.

The V gene is TRBV7-9, the J gene TRBJ1-2; a possible D gene is TRBD1 (6 bases). The germline V gene has CDR1 SEHNR and CDR2 FQNEAQ (reference sequence). With 5 bases removed from V and 4 bases from J, the gap between germline ends came to 11 bases. There are 13 residues in the CDR3. The CDR3: CASSQQGIYGYTF. The CDR3, as DNA: TGTGCCAGCAGCCAACAGGGAATCTATGGCTACACCTTC. The full variable domain, rest sourced from reference TRBV7-9 and TRBJ1-2, is DTGVSQNPRHKITKRGQNVTFRCDPISEHNRLYWYRQTLGQGPEFLTYFQNEAQLEKSRLLSDRFSAERPKGSFSTLEIQRTEQGDSAMYLCASSQQGIYGYTFGSGTRLTVV.

The chain recombines TRBV18 with TRBJ1-5; D may be TRBD1 (6 bases). The length of the CDR3 is 17 residues. Germline V CDR1 and CDR2: KGHSH, LQKENI. Trimming took off 4 bases at V and 1 base at J, with 17 bases between the two ends. The CDR3 nucleotides read TGTGCCAGCTCACTCTTAAGGGGGTCTGGGAGCAATCAGCCCCAGCATTTT. Amino acid sequence: CASSLLRGSGSNQPQHF.

V and J are TRBV12-5 and TRBJ1-2; 9 nucleotides align to TRBD1. The V gene end was trimmed by 1 base and the J gene end by 6 bases; junction bases not matched to a gene: 6. Germline V CDR1 and CDR2: LGHNT, FRNRAP. The CDR3 has 15 amino acids. In nucleotides, the CDR3 is TGTGCTAGTGGTTTGGATACAGGGGGCATCGATGGCTACACCTTC. Protein: CASGLDTGGIDGYTF. Variable domain in full (rest from reference TRBV12-5 and TRBJ1-2): DARVTQTPRHKVTEMGQEVTMRCQPILGHNTVFWYRQTMMQGLELLAYFRNRAPLDDSGMPKDRFSAEMPDATLATLKIQPSEPRDSAVYFCASGLDTGGIDGYTFGSGTRLTVV.

The V gene is TRBV6-5, the J gene TRBJ2-2; D may be TRBD2 (6 bases). Germline V gene lookup returns CDR1 MNHEY and CDR2 SVGAGI. V was clipped by 5 bases and J by 5 bases, with 12 bases between them. The CDR3 is made up of 14 amino acids. For the CDR3, the DNA is TGTGCCAGCAGTCAGGGAGGATGGACCGGGGAGCTGTTTTTT. Protein: CASSQGGWTGELFF.